The rows below give T cell receptor beta chains drawn from one sample of a study of vaccination effects on CD4 cells after COVID-19. The table came from immunoSEQ multiplex PCR; TCRdb's copy has only in-frame clones and leaves some out. Of some 40,000 clones in the sample, around 76% were seen once. These receptors have no identified antigens. The input for sequencing was CD4+ T cells from PBMCs cultured without peptide, taken after COVID-19 vaccination. The source is a human donor who had a prior SARS-CoV-2 infection. The conserved cysteine and the conserved F or W are not part of the CDR3 here. The order of the fields is V gene, CDR3 protein.

TRBV6-5 | ASNRQGVGEQF
TRBV18 | ASSPAGLGETQY
TRBV6-5 | ASSVEPGQIYEQY
TRBV3-1/TRBV3-2 | ASSQRSVGGGAYNSPLH
TRBV20-1 | SASPRTYEQY
TRBV7-3 | ASSLTRQGVTGELF
TRBV5-1 | ASSHRELDEAF
TRBV19 | ASSIGGMRTDTQY
TRBV2 | ASSELGTAKNIQY
TRBV11-3 | ASSRARSRDEQY
TRBV7-8 | ASSWDMSSYNEQF
TRBV7-7 | ASSLAGINEQF
TRBV24-1 | ATSDFEGRSGGAGELF
TRBV7-9 | ASSFAGAGYDAF
TRBV6-1 | ASSFHRAGQETQY
TRBV7-3 | ASSFQGAENTEAF
TRBV5-4 | ASSLDAPSTDTQY
TRBV4-2 | ASSQIRGLAGGTDTQY
TRBV5-1 | ASSLELAGGQGETQY
TRBV15 | ATSRSSGTTLRSEQF
TRBV9 | ASSPGTIKNEKLF
TRBV21-1 | ASSKDFSSLGGYT
TRBV5-1 | ASSLSPGNTEAF
TRBV7-3 | ASSTTVNNEQF
TRBV6-5 | ASSSVEGFSEQY
TRBV19 | ATRKWGGVADTQY
TRBV11-3 | ASSLEGRAPNNEQF
TRBV11-3 | ASSFRYQETQY
TRBV5-1 | ASSLFFPSGSTTEAF
TRBV6-5 | ASRETGSAEQY
TRBV6-6 | ASSRQGASTGELF
TRBV18 | ASSPTSGRAGEQF
TRBV6-4 | ASSLETSEAF
TRBV11-2 | ASSLDHTGGTNEQF
TRBV25-1 | ASSFLGQGATDTQY
TRBV11-3 | ASSLRGITYEQY
TRBV5-8 | ASSYRDRAGTEAF
TRBV4-1 | ASSQASGGGETQY
TRBV30 | AWSPTLLVVQETQY
TRBV9 | ASSVHGSGYEQY
TRBV5-6 | ASSSGTSGALLAKNIQY
TRBV11-2 | ASSLDREDEAF
TRBV3-1/TRBV3-2 | ASSLRGSTGELF
TRBV7-8 | ASSPYPVTGQVTEAF
TRBV6-2/TRBV6-3 | ASSYSGVYGYT
TRBV9 | ASSSGNTDTQY
TRBV5-6 | ASSQGLAGGRETQY
TRBV9 | ASSQGGAETQY
TRBV5-1 | ASSSGGSSYNEQF
TRBV6-6 | ASSSRGDRTPLH
TRBV6-5 | ASSLRTFSTDTQY
TRBV28 | ASAEGEKLF
TRBV3-1/TRBV3-2 | ASSQNLAGLSTQY